The present entry profiles one T cell receptor (beta chain) with its context. The target of this receptor is not known. It has no much larger one-base neighbor in the sample; base qualities were not kept. Ficoll-Paque density gradient centrifugation was used to isolate PBMCs. The germline V gene yields MNHEY for CDR1 and SVGEGT for CDR2. V was cut back by 8 bases and J by 0 bases, leaving a gap of 14 bases between them. The CDR3 spans 16 residues, from the cysteine through the phenylalanine. Only CDR3 DNA remains: 48 bases, in frame from the first base. Instrument on record: Illumina NovaSeq 6000. TCRalpha and TCRbeta cDNA libraries were built by 5'RACE with constant-segment primers, adding sample barcodes and unique molecular identifiers. RNA was extracted from every sample with Trizol reagent. The libraries were amplified in two PCR steps, and the second step added a second sample barcode and Illumina TruSeq adapters. Libraries were sequenced on an Illumina NovaSeq with 2 x 150 bp paired-end reads. In the paper's pipeline: Demultiplexing of reads and collapsing into UMI-guided consensus sequences were performed with migec v1.2.7. Using mixcr v2.1.11, UMI consensuses were aligned to TRA and TRB V and J templates and then assembled into clonotypes. A clonotype was counted as expanded or contracted only when both edgeR and NoisET called the clonotype significant, with the noise models trained on biological replicates. For edgeR calls, the cutoffs were a false discovery rate-adjusted p below 0.01 and a log2 fold-change threshold of 1. PCA with hierarchical clustering of max-normalized trajectories of the 1000 most abundant clonotypes was used as exploratory dynamics analysis. Separately sequenced CD4+ and CD8+ repertoires were used to assign the CD4 or CD8 phenotype of responding clones. Using fastp at Q25 and MiXCR, TCRdb reprocessed the public reads and kept productive beta chains. CDR3 protein sequences are deduplicated, and each keeps its most common genes and DNA. What appears here as the V and J calls and clone size reflects TCRdb's work, not the paper's. The sample table contains some 62,000 distinct CDR3 sequences; only one count was recorded for less than 9.5% of them. The biggest ten clones account for approximately 1% of the sample.

The sample is drawn from a study of T-cell memory formation after mild COVID-19 (dated by TCRdb to 2020 to 2022). With respect to the entire study: Most TCR sequence clusters were specific to one of the two donors. In a couple of donors, T-cell clones that expanded and contracted after mild COVID-19 were followed by sequencing TCRalpha and TCRbeta repertoires longitudinally. Two young, previously healthy adult volunteers, one female and one male, were included in the cohort. General conclusions and limits of the study: Whether the second-wave clones peaking on day 37 were SARS-CoV-2 specific was not confirmed. Only two mild cases were covered in the study, and larger cohorts including severe cases with pre-infection samples were considered necessary. Balanced CD4/CD8 phenotypes were observed for clones contracting from day 15 to 85, whereas a bias towards CD4+ was observed for a second wave of clones expanding from day 15 to 37. Contracting CD4+ clones appeared mostly in the CM and EM memory subsets, whereas CD8+ clones were enriched in EMRA. Some responding clones were detected in pre-infection memory, suggesting pre-existing cross-reactive memory T cells joined the SARS-CoV-2 response.

The clonotype was recovered from a man younger than 35 who had mild COVID-19 (a few samples of this study predate the infection). The sample titles of this study are shuffled in the database, so cell type and time point are left out; the donor was told from shared clones. The sequencing input was PBMCs or a T cell subset sorted from them (not recorded which). The chain employs TRBV6-2 or TRBV6-3 and TRBJ2-6; the D gene lacks a confident call. The DNA is TGTGCCAGCTCTCCCGGCTTCAACTCTGGGGCCAACGTCCTGACTTTC. It codes for CASSPGFNSGANVLTF.